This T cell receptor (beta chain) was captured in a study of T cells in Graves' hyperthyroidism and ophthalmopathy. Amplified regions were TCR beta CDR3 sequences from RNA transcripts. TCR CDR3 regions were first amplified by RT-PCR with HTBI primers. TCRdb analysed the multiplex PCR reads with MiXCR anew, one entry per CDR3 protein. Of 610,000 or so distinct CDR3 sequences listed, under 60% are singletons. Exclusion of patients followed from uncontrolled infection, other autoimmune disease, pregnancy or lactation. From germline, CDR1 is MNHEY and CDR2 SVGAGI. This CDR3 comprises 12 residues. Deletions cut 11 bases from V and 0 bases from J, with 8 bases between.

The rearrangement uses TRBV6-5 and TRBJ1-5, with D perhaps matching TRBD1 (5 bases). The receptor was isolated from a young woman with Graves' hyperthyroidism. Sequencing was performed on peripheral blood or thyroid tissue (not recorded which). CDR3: CAVQGSNQPQHF. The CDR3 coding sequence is TGTGCCGTTCAGGGTAGCAATCAGCCCCAGCATTTT.